This passage covers 2 T cell receptor beta chains from one sample sequenced in a study of shared clonotypes between healthy human individuals. Some clones are missing from TCRdb's copy, which holds only in-frame ones; the method was immunoSEQ multiplex PCR. This table has around 2,000,000 clones, around 93% appearing once. As defined, naive CD8 cells were CD45RO-negative and positively selected for CCR7, with terminally differentiated effector memory CD45RA+ cells excluded. The sequencing sample was made of naive CD8+ T cells from PBMCs. These receptors all stem from a man between 18 and 35 years old in good health. Some clones in this sample may be carry-over from other donors' samples.

The chain carries TRBV28 and TRBJ2-3; D remains unclear. From germline, CDR1 is MDHEN and CDR2 SYDVKM. V lost 6 bases to trimming and J lost 0 bases, with 19 bases between them. The length of the CDR3 is 17 residues. CDR3 DNA: TGTGCCAGCAGAGGAAGTTTCAGGTACCCTAGCACAGATACGCAGTATTTT. Its protein product is CASRGSFRYPSTDTQYF.

This clone was seen a few times. The chain carries TRBV4-1 and TRBJ1-2; D possibly corresponds to TRBD1 (5 bases). Trimming left V 0 bases short and J 6 bases short, with 11 bases between. This CDR3 region has 14 residues. Germline CDR1 and CDR2: MGHRA and YSYEKL. The CDR3 reads CASSQEWQGHGYTF. CDR3 coding DNA: TGCGCCAGCAGCCAAGAATGGCAGGGACATGGCTACACCTTC.